Listed below are T cell receptor beta chains from one sample, sequenced in a study of control samples from healthy donors and cancer patients. Assay: immunoSEQ multiplex PCR; the TCRdb copy retains only in-frame clones and omits some. The repertoire holds some 150,000 clones, with under 95% as singletons. Input material: blood. These receptor sequences come from a man aged 18 to 30 in good health. CDR3s include the opening cysteine and the closing phenylalanine or tryptophan. A D gene is named only where the DNA matches it firmly. A row's size may be missing; if present it is once, few, many or a size class.

TRBD1	TRBV19	TRBJ1-2	.	CASSPWTGDHYGYTF	TGTGCCAGTAGTCCGTGGACAGGAGATCACTATGGCTACACCTTC
.	TRBV5-1	TRBJ1-6	.	CASSSQVLGSPLHF	TGCGCCAGCAGCTCACAGGTCCTGGGTTCACCCCTCCACTTT
.	TRBV6-1	TRBJ2-1	.	CASSEVSIFPFF	TGTGCCAGCAGTGAAGTGTCGATATTTCCGTTCTTC
TRBD2	TRBV28	TRBJ2-1	.	CASSPGTRTNEQFF	TGTGCCAGCAGTCCCGGGACTAGAACCAATGAGCAGTTCTTC
.	TRBV19	TRBJ1-5	.	CASSILGEGQPQHF	TGTGCCAGTAGTATTTTGGGGGAGGGTCAGCCCCAGCATTTT
TRBD1	TRBV6-5	TRBJ2-5	.	CASSYGQGQTQYF	TGTGCCAGCAGTTACGGACAGGGACAGACCCAGTACTTC
.	TRBV4-3	TRBJ2-3	.	CASSQDYADYVDTQYF	TGCGCCAGCAGCCAAGATTATGCGGACTACGTAGATACGCAGTATTTT
.	TRBV6-1	TRBJ1-1	.	CASSEDGGMNTEAFF	TGTGCCAGCAGTGAAGATGGGGGAATGAACACTGAAGCTTTCTTT
.	TRBV6-4	TRBJ1-5	.	CASLGHSYYQPQHF	TGTGCCAGCTTGGGACACTCTTATTATCAGCCCCAGCATTTT
.	TRBV7-9	TRBJ1-1	medium-sized	CASSSVDRGTEAFF	TGTGCCAGCAGCTCGGTAGACCGAGGGACTGAAGCTTTCTTT
.	TRBV19	TRBJ2-7	.	CASSIGQGGYEQYF	TGTGCCAGTAGTATAGGACAGGGAGGCTACGAGCAGTACTTC
TRBD1	TRBV28	TRBJ1-1	.	CASSPLQGARGLLSSAEAFF	TGTGCCAGCAGCCCCCTACAGGGGGCGCGGGGCCTTCTATCCTCAGCTGAAGCTTTCTTT
TRBD1	TRBV6-4	TRBJ1-6	.	CASSSRDRGSPLHF	TGTGCCAGCAGCTCGAGGGACAGGGGTTCACCCCTCCACTTT
TRBD1	TRBV5-6	TRBJ1-1	.	CASSFEPGGWGTEAFF	TGTGCCAGCAGCTTTGAACCAGGGGGATGGGGCACTGAAGCTTTCTTT